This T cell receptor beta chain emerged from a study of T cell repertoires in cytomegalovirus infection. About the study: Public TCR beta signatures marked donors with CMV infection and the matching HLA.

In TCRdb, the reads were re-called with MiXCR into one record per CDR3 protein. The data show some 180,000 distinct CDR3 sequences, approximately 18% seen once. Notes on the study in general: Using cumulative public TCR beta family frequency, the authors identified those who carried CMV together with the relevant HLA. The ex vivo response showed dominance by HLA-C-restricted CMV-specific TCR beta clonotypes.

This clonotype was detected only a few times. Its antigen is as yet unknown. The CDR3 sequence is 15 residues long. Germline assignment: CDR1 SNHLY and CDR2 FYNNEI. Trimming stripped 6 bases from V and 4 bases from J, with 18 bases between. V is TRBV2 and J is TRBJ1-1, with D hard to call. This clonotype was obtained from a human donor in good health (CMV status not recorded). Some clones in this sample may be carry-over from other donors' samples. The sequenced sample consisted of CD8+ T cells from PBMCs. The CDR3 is CASRLTSGGSTEAFF. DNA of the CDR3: TGTGCCAGCAGACTAACGTCGGGAGGGAGCACTGAAGCTTTCTTT.